These T cell receptor beta chains were read from a single sample in a study of T cell responses to AZD1222 COVID-19 vaccine. Some clones are missing from TCRdb's copy, which holds only in-frame ones; the method was immunoSEQ multiplex PCR. The sample lists roughly 150,000 clones; 70% to 90% were seen once. The sequencing used peripheral blood, collected on day 0 of AZD1222 vaccination. These receptors were obtained from an adult in good health. The CDR3 runs from the conserved cysteine through the conserved F or W. The order of the fields is clone size, V gene, J gene, D gene, CDR3 DNA, CDR3 protein. D genes are given only for firm matches. Only part of the rows carry a size: once, few, many, or a class if the clone is expanded.

clone size: .
V gene: TRBV7-8
J gene: TRBJ2-7
D gene: .
CDR3 DNA: TGTGCCAGCAGCGCGCGGGGCAGTCTTCCGTACGAGCAGTACTTC
CDR3 protein: CASSARGSLPYEQYF

clone size: .
V gene: TRBV11-2
J gene: TRBJ1-4
D gene: .
CDR3 DNA: TGTGCCAGCAGCTTAGGTAGGACACCGAATGAAAAACTGTTTTTT
CDR3 protein: CASSLGRTPNEKLFF

clone size: .
V gene: TRBV6-5
J gene: TRBJ2-2
D gene: TRBD2
CDR3 DNA: TGTGCCAGCAGCTCCAGCGGGAGGGGGACCGGGGAGCTGTTTTTT
CDR3 protein: CASSSSGRGTGELFF

clone size: once
V gene: TRBV20-1
J gene: TRBJ2-3
D gene: TRBD2
CDR3 DNA: TGCAGTGCCGCGGGGGACTATACGCAGTATTTT
CDR3 protein: CSAAGDYTQYF

clone size: once
V gene: TRBV30
J gene: TRBJ2-1
D gene: TRBD2
CDR3 DNA: TGTGCCTGGAAAGTAGGCGGGGGGGCCGGGAATGAGCAGTTCTTC
CDR3 protein: CAWKVGGGAGNEQFF

clone size: .
V gene: TRBV3-1/TRBV3-2
J gene: TRBJ1-1
D gene: TRBD1
CDR3 DNA: TGTGCCAGCAGCAGGGAGGGGGCCGCTGAAGCTTTCTTT
CDR3 protein: CASSREGAAEAFF

clone size: few
V gene: TRBV3-1/TRBV3-2
J gene: TRBJ2-2
D gene: .
CDR3 DNA: TGTGCCAGCAGCCAAGGGACGGCGAACACCGGGGAGCTGTTTTTT
CDR3 protein: CASSQGTANTGELFF

clone size: few
V gene: TRBV6-6
J gene: TRBJ1-5
D gene: .
CDR3 DNA: TGTGCCAGCAGACGACTATTGGGGGGGCTTGGTGGGGATCAGCCCCAGCATTTT
CDR3 protein: CASRRLLGGLGGDQPQHF

clone size: once
V gene: TRBV15
J gene: TRBJ2-2
D gene: .
CDR3 DNA: TGTGCCACCAGCAGAGATCAGAGGGATCGGAACACCGGGGAGCTGTTTTTT
CDR3 protein: CATSRDQRDRNTGELFF

clone size: .
V gene: TRBV5-1
J gene: TRBJ2-5
D gene: .
CDR3 DNA: TGCGCCAGCAGCGCCCAGGTGGAGACCCAGTACTTC
CDR3 protein: CASSAQVETQYF

clone size: once
V gene: TRBV28
J gene: TRBJ1-5
D gene: TRBD1
CDR3 DNA: TGTGCCAGCAGTTCAGACAGACAGGGGCGGTATCAGCCCCAGCATTTT
CDR3 protein: CASSSDRQGRYQPQHF

clone size: .
V gene: TRBV4-1
J gene: TRBJ1-2
D gene: .
CDR3 DNA: TGCGCCAGCAGCCCGTTCGTTGGGGCGTTTGGGGCGGGGAACTATGGCTACACCTTC
CDR3 protein: CASSPFVGAFGAGNYGYTF

clone size: .
V gene: TRBV5-1
J gene: TRBJ1-1
D gene: .
CDR3 DNA: TGCGCCAGCAGCTTGGGGGCGGCCTTCACTGAAGCTTTCTTT
CDR3 protein: CASSLGAAFTEAFF

clone size: .
V gene: TRBV18
J gene: TRBJ1-2
D gene: TRBD1
CDR3 DNA: TGTGCCAGCTCACCCGCGGCAGGGGGCGCATATCATGGCTACACCTTC
CDR3 protein: CASSPAAGGAYHGYTF

clone size: few
V gene: TRBV3-1/TRBV3-2
J gene: TRBJ2-3
D gene: TRBD2
CDR3 DNA: TGTGCCAGCAGAGTAGGGACTAGCGGGAGCCTGGATACGCAGTATTTT
CDR3 protein: CASRVGTSGSLDTQYF

clone size: .
V gene: TRBV30
J gene: TRBJ1-2
D gene: .
CDR3 DNA: TGTGCCTGGGGGGGCGAATCCAACTATGGCTACACCTTC
CDR3 protein: CAWGGESNYGYTF

clone size: .
V gene: TRBV28
J gene: TRBJ2-7
D gene: TRBD2
CDR3 DNA: TGTGCCAGCAGTCCCTATAGCGGGGGATCCTACGAGCAGTACTTC
CDR3 protein: CASSPYSGGSYEQYF

clone size: .
V gene: TRBV19
J gene: TRBJ1-2
D gene: .
CDR3 DNA: TGTGCCAGTAGTTATGAGTGGCAGGGGAACTATGGCTACACCTTC
CDR3 protein: CASSYEWQGNYGYTF

clone size: .
V gene: TRBV27
J gene: TRBJ1-2
D gene: TRBD1
CDR3 DNA: TGTGCCAGCAGTACAAACAGGGGAGGCTATGGCTACACCTTC
CDR3 protein: CASSTNRGGYGYTF

clone size: once
V gene: TRBV7-9
J gene: TRBJ2-1
D gene: TRBD2
CDR3 DNA: TGTGCCAGCAGTTTAGCGGGAGCCTACTACAATGAGCAGTTCTTC
CDR3 protein: CASSLAGAYYNEQFF

clone size: once
V gene: TRBV6-5
J gene: TRBJ2-1
D gene: TRBD1
CDR3 DNA: TGTGCCAGCAGCGCCCTCGGACAGGGGTACAATGAGCAGTTCTTC
CDR3 protein: CASSALGQGYNEQFF

clone size: .
V gene: TRBV30
J gene: TRBJ1-4
D gene: .
CDR3 DNA: TGTGCCTGGAGTACCCCGGGGGAGACTAATGAAAAACTGTTTTTT
CDR3 protein: CAWSTPGETNEKLFF

clone size: .
V gene: TRBV27
J gene: TRBJ1-6
D gene: .
CDR3 DNA: TGTGCCAGCACCCCCTTCCCATCCTCACCCCTCCACTTT
CDR3 protein: CASTPFPSSPLHF

clone size: .
V gene: TRBV9
J gene: TRBJ2-1
D gene: .
CDR3 DNA: TGTGCCAGCAGCGTATTGGGGCAGGCATCCTACAATGAGCAGTTCTTC
CDR3 protein: CASSVLGQASYNEQFF

clone size: .
V gene: TRBV19
J gene: TRBJ2-3
D gene: .
CDR3 DNA: TGTGCCAGTACCTCGGACTATGAAGATACGCAGTATTTT
CDR3 protein: CASTSDYEDTQYF

clone size: .
V gene: TRBV3-1/TRBV3-2
J gene: TRBJ1-1
D gene: TRBD1
CDR3 DNA: TGTGCCAGCAGCCAAGAAGGGACAGGGCCGGCCGCTTTCTTT
CDR3 protein: CASSQEGTGPAAFF

clone size: .
V gene: TRBV18
J gene: TRBJ1-6
D gene: .
CDR3 DNA: TGTGCCAGCTCACCAAGGGGGACCGATTCACCCCTCCACTTT
CDR3 protein: CASSPRGTDSPLHF

clone size: .
V gene: TRBV10-1
J gene: TRBJ2-2
D gene: .
CDR3 DNA: TGCGCCAGCAGTGAGTTCTGGGGCACCGGGGAGCTGTTTTTT
CDR3 protein: CASSEFWGTGELFF

clone size: .
V gene: TRBV9
J gene: TRBJ1-1
D gene: TRBD1
CDR3 DNA: TGTGCCAGCAGCGTAGAAACAGGGGCGACCAAAGCTTTCTTT
CDR3 protein: CASSVETGATKAFF

clone size: few
V gene: TRBV7-6
J gene: TRBJ2-1
D gene: .
CDR3 DNA: TGTGCCAGCAGCTTAGGCGGAACCGAGCAGTTCTTC
CDR3 protein: CASSLGGTEQFF

clone size: .
V gene: TRBV11-2
J gene: TRBJ1-2
D gene: .
CDR3 DNA: TGTGCCAGCAGCCTAGGGCCAGCCCGCTACACCTTC
CDR3 protein: CASSLGPARYTF

clone size: .
V gene: TRBV28
J gene: TRBJ1-5
D gene: .
CDR3 DNA: TGTGCCAGCAGCCAACTGAGCAATCAGCCCCAGCATTTT
CDR3 protein: CASSQLSNQPQHF

clone size: .
V gene: TRBV19
J gene: TRBJ2-7
D gene: .
CDR3 DNA: TGTGCCAGTAGTATAGGGAGGGCATACGAGCAGTACTTC
CDR3 protein: CASSIGRAYEQYF

clone size: few
V gene: TRBV9
J gene: TRBJ2-1
D gene: TRBD2
CDR3 DNA: TGTGCCAGCAGCGTAGGACAGCGGGGGGGCCTCAATGAGCAGTTCTTC
CDR3 protein: CASSVGQRGGLNEQFF

clone size: .
V gene: TRBV7-9
J gene: TRBJ1-4
D gene: .
CDR3 DNA: TGTGCCAGCAGCTTAGGGGGACATGCAACTAATGAAAAACTGTTTTTT
CDR3 protein: CASSLGGHATNEKLFF

clone size: once
V gene: TRBV5-1
J gene: TRBJ1-1
D gene: .
CDR3 DNA: TGCGCCAGCAGCTTGGATCAGATGAACACTGAAGCTTTCTTT
CDR3 protein: CASSLDQMNTEAFF

clone size: .
V gene: TRBV29-1
J gene: TRBJ2-2
D gene: TRBD2
CDR3 DNA: TGCAGCGTTGGGTTGAGCGGGAGGGCCGACGGGGAGCTGTTTTTT
CDR3 protein: CSVGLSGRADGELFF